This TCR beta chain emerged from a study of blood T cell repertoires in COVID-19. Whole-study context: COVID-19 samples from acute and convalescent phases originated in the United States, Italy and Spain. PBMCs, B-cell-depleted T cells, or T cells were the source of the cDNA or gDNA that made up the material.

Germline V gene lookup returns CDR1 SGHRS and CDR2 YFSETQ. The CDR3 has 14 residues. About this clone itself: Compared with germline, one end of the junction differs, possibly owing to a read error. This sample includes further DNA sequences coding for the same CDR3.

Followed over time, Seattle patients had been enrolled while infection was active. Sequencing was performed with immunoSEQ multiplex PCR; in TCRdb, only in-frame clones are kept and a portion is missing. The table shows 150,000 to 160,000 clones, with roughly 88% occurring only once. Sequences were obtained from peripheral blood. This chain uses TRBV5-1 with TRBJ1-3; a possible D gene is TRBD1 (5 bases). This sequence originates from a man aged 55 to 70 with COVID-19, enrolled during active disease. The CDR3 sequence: CASSSGNTGNTIYF. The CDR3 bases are TGCGCCAGTAGCTCAGGGAACACTGGAAACACCATATATTTT.